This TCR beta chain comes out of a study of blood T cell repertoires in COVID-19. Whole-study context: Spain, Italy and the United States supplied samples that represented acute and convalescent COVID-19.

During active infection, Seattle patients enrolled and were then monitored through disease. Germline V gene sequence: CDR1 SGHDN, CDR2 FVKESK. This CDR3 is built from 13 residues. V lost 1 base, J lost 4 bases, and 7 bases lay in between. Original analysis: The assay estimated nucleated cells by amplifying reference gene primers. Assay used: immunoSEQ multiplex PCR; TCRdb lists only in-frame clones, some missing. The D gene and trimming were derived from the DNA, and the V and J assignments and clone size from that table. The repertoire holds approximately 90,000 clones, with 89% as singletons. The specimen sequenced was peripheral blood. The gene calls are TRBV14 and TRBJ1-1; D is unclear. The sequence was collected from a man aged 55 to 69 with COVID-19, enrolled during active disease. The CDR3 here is CASSQVRSTEAFF. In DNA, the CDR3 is TGTGCCAGCAGCCAAGTGAGAAGCACTGAAGCTTTCTTT.